The next 15 T cell receptor beta chains were all read from a single sample in a study of cytomegalovirus exposure and HLA in healthy donors. PCR used 60 Vbeta primers and 13 Jbeta primers. The assay was immunoSEQ multiplex PCR, and TCRdb's table has in-frame clones only and misses some. The table records 90,000 to 140,000 clones, 78% of them present only once. The material sequenced was PBMCs. These TCRs come from a man younger than 40 in good health and CMV-seronegative.

The rearrangement links TRBV13 to TRBJ2-3, with D tentatively TRBD2 (6 bases). V was clipped by 1 base and J by 4 bases, with 9 bases between them. This CDR3 spans 14 amino acids. The germline V gene has CDR1 PRHDT and CDR2 FYEKMQ (reference sequence). Written as DNA, the CDR3 is TGTGCCAGCAGCTTAGTAACGGGGGCAGATACGCAGTATTTT. Amino acid sequence: CASSLVTGADTQYF.

The V gene is TRBV5-1, the J gene TRBJ2-1; 14 nucleotides align to TRBD2. The V segment lost 0 bases and the J segment 7 bases; nucleotides outside the gene matches: 18. The CDR3 has 21 amino acids. Germline CDR1 SGHRS, CDR2 YFSETQ. CDR3 residues: CASSLVGQAGTSGSRLNEQFF. Here the CDR3 DNA reads TGCGCCAGCAGCTTGGTAGGTCAGGCGGGGACTAGCGGGAGCCGGTTGAATGAGCAGTTCTTC. Variable domain in full (rest from reference TRBV5-1 and TRBJ2-1): KAGVTQTPRYLIKTRGQQVTLSCSPISGHRSVSWYQQTPGQGLQFLFEYFSETQRNKGNFPGRFSGRQFSNSRSEMNVSTLELGDSALYLCASSLVGQAGTSGSRLNEQFFGPGTRLTVL.

The rearrangement joins TRBV5-4 to TRBJ2-5; the match to TRBD1 covers 7 bases. There are 15 residues in the CDR3. CDR1 is SGHNT and CDR2 is YYREEE in the germline V gene (reference sequence). Trimming removed 4 bases from V and 2 bases from J; junction bases left unmatched: 8. Written as DNA, the CDR3 is TGTGCCAGCAGCCACCAAGACAGGGCGCAAGAGACCCAGTACTTC. It encodes CASSHQDRAQETQYF.

The chain joins TRBV2 to TRBJ1-5; TRBD1 matches 7 bases. This CDR3 spans 12 amino acids. Germline loops: CDR1 SNHLY, CDR2 FYNNEI. Trimming took 4 bases from V and 10 from J; bases not matched to a gene: 4. CDR3 region: CASSATGPPQHF. CDR3 in DNA: TGTGCCAGCAGTGCGACAGGGCCTCCCCAGCATTTT.

The V and J genes are TRBV5-1 and TRBJ2-1; 11 bases are shared with TRBD2. This CDR3 region has 15 residues. With 3 bases clipped from V and 2 bases from J, the junction kept 1 base outside the gene matches. CDR1 is SGHRS and CDR2 is YFSETQ in the germline V gene. The CDR3 DNA is TGCGCCAGCAGCTATAGCGGGAGGGCCTACAATGAGCAGTTCTTC. Translated: CASSYSGRAYNEQFF.

The rearrangement uses TRBV9 and TRBJ2-7; D is perhaps TRBD1 (6 bases). This CDR3 has 14 residues. Trimming pared 0 bases from V and 2 bases from J, leaving 9 bases between. CDR1 and CDR2 (germline): SGDLS, YYNGEE. The CDR3 loop is CASSVEQGPYEQYF. CDR3 bases: TGTGCCAGCAGCGTAGAACAGGGCCCCTACGAGCAGTACTTC.

The CDR3 region has the DNA TGTGCCAGCAGTTCGGGGGGCTCCTACAATGAGCAGTTCTTC. Translated: CASSSGGSYNEQFF. V is TRBV6-6 and J is TRBJ2-1, with 7 bases identical to TRBD2. Per the germline V gene, CDR1 is MNHNY and CDR2 is SVGAGI (reference sequence). V gave up 4 bases and J gave up 0 bases; unmatched junction bases: 0. The length of the CDR3 is 14 residues.

This chain joins TRBV12-1 and TRBJ2-7; TRBD2, the D gene given by the table, was not confirmed from the DNA. TRBV12-1 is described as a pseudogene. The CDR3 extends over 17 amino acids. The CDR3 DNA is TGTGCCAGCAGCCCAATGGGGGCTAGCGGGAGTTTAGGCGAGCAGTACTTC. Translating it yields CASSPMGASGSLGEQYF.

The chain uses TRBV29-1 and TRBJ2-7; TRBD2 matches 12 bases. The V gene's germline CDR1 is SQVTM and CDR2 ANQGSEA. V shed 4 bases and J 2 bases; nucleotides not matched to a gene: 6. The CDR3 sequence is 15 residues long. CDR3 amino acids: CSVGRLAGVPYEQYF. The CDR3 DNA reads TGCAGCGTTGGGAGACTAGCGGGGGTTCCCTACGAGCAGTACTTC.

This chain uses TRBV4-3 with TRBJ2-1, with 9 bases fitting TRBD2. J was trimmed by 5 bases and V by 3 bases; bases with no gene match: 2. There are 14 residues in the CDR3. CDR1 is LGHNA, CDR2 YSLEER, per germline. CDR3 in amino acids: CASSQGGRDNEQFF. CDR3 in DNA: TGCGCCAGCAGCCAGGGCGGGAGGGACAATGAGCAGTTCTTC.

CDR3 region: CASSYGQGANSPLHF. The CDR3 nucleotides read TGTGCCAGCAGTTACGGACAGGGGGCTAATTCACCCCTCCACTTT. V gene TRBV6-5 combines with J gene TRBJ1-6; TRBD1 agrees at 11 bases. V shed 2 bases, J shed 6 bases, and the junction held 0 bases outside the gene matches. CDR3 size: 15 residues. Per the germline V gene, CDR1 is MNHEY and CDR2 is SVGAGI.

With regard to this clone: Compared with germline, one end of the junction differs, possibly owing to a read error. Other DNA sequences in the same sample also yield this CDR3. V and J are TRBV9 and TRBJ1-1; unclear D gene. The CDR3 covers 13 residues. Germline assignment: CDR1 SGDLS and CDR2 YYNGEE. The CDR3 region has the DNA TGTGCTAGCAGCGAGTCAGTTAACACTGAAGCTTTCTTT. The encoded protein is CASSESVNTEAFF.

V is TRBV7-9 and J is TRBJ1-5; D is undetermined. The V gene lost 0 bases and the J gene lost 2 bases, with 11 bases spanning the gap. The CDR3 has 16 residues. Germline V lookup: CDR1 SEHNR, CDR2 FQNEAQ (reference sequence). The CDR3, as DNA: TGTGCCAGCAGCTTAGCGCTGGGAGAGGGCAATCAGCCCCAGCATTTT. It encodes CASSLALGEGNQPQHF.

The CDR3 sequence: CASSEYGQGVGTEAFF. The CDR3 coding sequence is TGTGCCAGCAGTGAATATGGACAGGGGGTTGGTACTGAAGCTTTCTTT. The chain combines TRBV25-1 with TRBJ1-1; TRBD1 aligns across 10 bases. Germline V gene lookup returns CDR1 MGHDK and CDR2 SYGVNS. V was pared by 0 bases and J by 5 bases, with 6 bases of the junction left unmatched. The CDR3 loop spans 16 amino acids.

The table lists this clone with a few counts. The chain's CDR3 is CASSPSGGMNEKLFF. CDR3 DNA: TGTGCCAGCAGTCCCTCAGGAGGGATGAATGAAAAACTGTTTTTT. The chain uses TRBV6-5 and TRBJ1-4; D is ambiguous. The CDR3 sequence is 15 residues long. Between the trimmed V and J ends, which lost 5 bases and 5 bases, there was a span of 15 bases. CDR1 and CDR2 (germline): MNHEY, SVGAGI.